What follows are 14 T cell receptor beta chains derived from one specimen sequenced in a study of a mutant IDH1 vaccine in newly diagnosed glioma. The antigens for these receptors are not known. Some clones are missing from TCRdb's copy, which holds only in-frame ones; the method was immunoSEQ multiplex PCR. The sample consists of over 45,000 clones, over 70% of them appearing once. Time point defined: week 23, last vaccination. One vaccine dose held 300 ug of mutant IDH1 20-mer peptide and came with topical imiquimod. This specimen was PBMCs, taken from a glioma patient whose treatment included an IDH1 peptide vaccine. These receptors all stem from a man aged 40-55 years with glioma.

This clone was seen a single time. The CDR3 coding sequence is TGTGCCAGCAGCCAGGGACTACAGCGGTACAATGAGCAGTTCTTC. This sequence encodes CASSQGLQRYNEQFF. The chain combines TRBV11-2 with TRBJ2-1; TRBD2 agrees at 7 bases. V lost 5 bases to trimming and J lost 4 bases; unmatched junction nucleotides: 8. The CDR3 has 15 residues. Germline-derived CDR1 and CDR2 are SGHAT and FQNNGV.

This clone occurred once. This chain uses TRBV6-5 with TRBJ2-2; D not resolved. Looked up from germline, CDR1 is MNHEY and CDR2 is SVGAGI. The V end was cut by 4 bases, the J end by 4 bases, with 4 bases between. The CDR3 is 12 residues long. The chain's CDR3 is CASSLATGELFF. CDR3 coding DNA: TGTGCCAGCAGTTTAGCCACCGGGGAGCTGTTTTTT.

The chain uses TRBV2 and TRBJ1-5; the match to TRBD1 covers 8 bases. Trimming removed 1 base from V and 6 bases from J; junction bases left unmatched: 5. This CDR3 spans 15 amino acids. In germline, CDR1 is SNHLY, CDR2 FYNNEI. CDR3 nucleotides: TGTGCCAGCAGTGAAGATCAGACAGGGGCTCAGCCCCAGCATTTT. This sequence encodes CASSEDQTGAQPQHF.

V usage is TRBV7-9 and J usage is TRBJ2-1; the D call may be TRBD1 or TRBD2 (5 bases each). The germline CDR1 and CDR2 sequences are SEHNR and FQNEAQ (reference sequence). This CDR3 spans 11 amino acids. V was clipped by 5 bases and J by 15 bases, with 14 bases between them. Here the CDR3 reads CASSAGTHPFF. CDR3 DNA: TGTGCCAGCAGCGCCGGGACCCACCCGTTCTTC.

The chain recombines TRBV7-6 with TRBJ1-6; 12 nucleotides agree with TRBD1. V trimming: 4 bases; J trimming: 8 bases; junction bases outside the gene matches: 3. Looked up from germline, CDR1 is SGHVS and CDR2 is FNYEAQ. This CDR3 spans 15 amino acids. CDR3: CASSSGQGAHSPLHF. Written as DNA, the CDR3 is TGTGCCAGCAGCTCGGGACAGGGGGCCCATTCACCCCTCCACTTT.

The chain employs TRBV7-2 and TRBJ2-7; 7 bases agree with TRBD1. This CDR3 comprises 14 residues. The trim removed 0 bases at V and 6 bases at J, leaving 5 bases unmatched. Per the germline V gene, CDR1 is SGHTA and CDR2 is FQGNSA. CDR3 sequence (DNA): TGTGCCAGCAGCTTAGCAATCCGGACAGGCGAGCAGTACTTC. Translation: CASSLAIRTGEQYF.

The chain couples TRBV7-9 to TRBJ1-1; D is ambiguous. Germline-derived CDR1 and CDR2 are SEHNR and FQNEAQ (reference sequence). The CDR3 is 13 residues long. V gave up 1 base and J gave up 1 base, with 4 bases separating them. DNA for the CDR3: TGTGCCAGCAGCTTAGTGGAGAACACTGAAGCTTTCTTT. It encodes CASSLVENTEAFF. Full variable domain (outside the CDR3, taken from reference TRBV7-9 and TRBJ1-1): DTGVSQNPRHKITKRGQNVTFRCDPISEHNRLYWYRQTLGQGPEFLTYFQNEAQLEKSRLLSDRFSAERPKGSFSTLEIQRTEQGDSAMYLCASSLVENTEAFFGQGTRLTVV.

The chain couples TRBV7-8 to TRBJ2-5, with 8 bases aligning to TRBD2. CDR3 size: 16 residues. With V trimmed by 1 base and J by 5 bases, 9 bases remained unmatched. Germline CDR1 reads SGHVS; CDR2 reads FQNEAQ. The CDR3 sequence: CASSLGGAGAEETQYF. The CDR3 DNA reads TGTGCCAGCAGCTTAGGAGGAGCGGGGGCCGAGGAGACCCAGTACTTC.

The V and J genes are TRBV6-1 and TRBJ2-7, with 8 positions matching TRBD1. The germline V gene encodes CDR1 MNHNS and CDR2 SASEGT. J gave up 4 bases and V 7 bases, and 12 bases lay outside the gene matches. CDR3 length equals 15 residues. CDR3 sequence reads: CASTNPGTGTYEQYF. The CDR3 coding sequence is TGTGCCAGCACGAACCCGGGGACAGGAACTTACGAGCAGTACTTC.

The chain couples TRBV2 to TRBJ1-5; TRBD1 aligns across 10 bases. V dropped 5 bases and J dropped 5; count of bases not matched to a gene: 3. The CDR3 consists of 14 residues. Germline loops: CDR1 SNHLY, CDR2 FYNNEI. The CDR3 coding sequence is TGTGCCAGCAGTTTGACAGGGGGCCATCAGCCCCAGCATTTT. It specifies CASSLTGGHQPQHF.

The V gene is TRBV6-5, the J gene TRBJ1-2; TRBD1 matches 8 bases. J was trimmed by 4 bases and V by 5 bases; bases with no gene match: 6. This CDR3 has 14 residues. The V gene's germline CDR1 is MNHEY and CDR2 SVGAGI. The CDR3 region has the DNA TGTGCCAGCAGTAAAGACAGGGGAAGCTATGGCTACACCTTC. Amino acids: CASSKDRGSYGYTF.

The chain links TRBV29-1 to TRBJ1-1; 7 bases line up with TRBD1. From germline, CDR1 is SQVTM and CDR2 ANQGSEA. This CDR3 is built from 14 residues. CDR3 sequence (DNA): TGCAACATCGGAGGGGGCGGAGGGGGTCCTGAAGCTTTCTTT. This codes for CNIGGGGGGPEAFF.

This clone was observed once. The CDR3 here is CASSQGDSSGGNTGELFF. The DNA of the CDR3 is TGCGCCAGCAGCCAGGGCGACTCTAGCGGGGGGAACACCGGGGAGCTGTTTTTT. The chain joins TRBV4-1 to TRBJ2-2; 10 bases fit TRBD2. The CDR3 length is 18 residues. Germline V gives CDR1 MGHRA, CDR2 YSYEKL. V shed 3 bases, J shed 1 base, and the junction held 8 bases outside the gene matches.

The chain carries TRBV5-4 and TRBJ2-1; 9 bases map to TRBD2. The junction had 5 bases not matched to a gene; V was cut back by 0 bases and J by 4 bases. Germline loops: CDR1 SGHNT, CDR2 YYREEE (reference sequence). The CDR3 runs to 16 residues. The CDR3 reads CASSLDLSGGYNEQFF. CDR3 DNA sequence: TGTGCCAGCAGCTTGGATCTTAGCGGGGGATACAATGAGCAGTTCTTC.